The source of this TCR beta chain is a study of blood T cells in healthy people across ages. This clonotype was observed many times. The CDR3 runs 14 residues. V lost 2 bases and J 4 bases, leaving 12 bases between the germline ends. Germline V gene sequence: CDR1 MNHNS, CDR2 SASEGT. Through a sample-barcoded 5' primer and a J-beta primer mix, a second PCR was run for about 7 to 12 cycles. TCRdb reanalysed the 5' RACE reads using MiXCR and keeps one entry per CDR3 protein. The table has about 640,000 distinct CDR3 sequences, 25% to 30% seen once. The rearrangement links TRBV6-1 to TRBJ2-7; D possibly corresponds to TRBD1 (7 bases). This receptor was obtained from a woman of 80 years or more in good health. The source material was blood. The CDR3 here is CASSELQGGYEQYF. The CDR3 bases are TGTGCCAGCAGTGAACTGCAGGGGGGTTACGAGCAGTACTTC.